These 12 T cell receptor beta chains originate from one sample sequenced in a study of cytotoxic CD8 clonotypes in ibrutinib-treated CLL. Repertoires were generated with immunoSEQ multiplex PCR, while TCRdb's copy carries only in-frame clones and drops some. Of under 200,000 clones listed, approximately 84% are singletons. This sample comprised PBMCs, obtained after 24 months of ibrutinib treatment. Receptor source: a human donor with chronic lymphocytic leukemia.

The V call is TRBV29-1, the J call TRBJ2-5; the match to TRBD1 covers 9 bases. J was trimmed by 5 bases and V by 6 bases; bases with no gene match: 4. Germline loops: CDR1 SQVTM, CDR2 ANQGSEA. The CDR3 is 12 residues long. The CDR3 protein is CSVRQGVETQYF. CDR3 DNA sequence: TGCAGCGTCCGACAGGGGGTGGAGACCCAGTACTTC.

This clone has a handful of counts. The chain couples TRBV28 to TRBJ1-4, with D perhaps TRBD1 (5 bases). With 7 bases removed from V and 10 bases from J, the gap between germline ends came to 13 bases. This CDR3 comprises 12 residues. Looked up from germline, CDR1 is MDHEN and CDR2 is SYDVKM. CDR3 protein: CASKGTGGKLFF. DNA of the CDR3: TGTGCCAGCAAAGGCACAGGAGGAAAACTGTTTTTT.

As to this clone: A read error is likely, as this CDR3 ends without the conserved phenylalanine or tryptophan. The limits of the CDR3 on the DNA are not certain, so only TCRdb's listed CDR3 is given. The chain links TRBV4-2 to TRBJ2-7; TRBD2 reflects the table's D call only, with no check against the DNA. The CDR3 totals 10 residues, both ends included. Germline V gene lookup returns CDR1 LGHNA and CDR2 YNFKEQ. The CDR3 here is CASSRSGRGG.

The CDR3 reads CAWSKGRGIEQYF. Here the CDR3 DNA reads TGTGCCTGGAGTAAAGGCCGCGGGATCGAGCAGTACTTC. The V call is TRBV30, the J call TRBJ2-7, with D perhaps matching TRBD2 (6 bases). The CDR3 sequence is 13 residues long. V lost 2 bases and J lost 6, with 14 bases in between. The germline V gene encodes CDR1 GTSNPN and CDR2 SVGIG (reference sequence).

V and J are TRBV11-3 and TRBJ1-5; D is uncertain. The CDR3 is 12 residues long. The germline V gene has CDR1 SGHNT and CDR2 YENEEA. V dropped 1 base and J dropped 4 bases, with 2 bases sitting between them. CDR3 bases: TGTGCCAGCAGCTTAGCTAATCAGCCCCAGCATTTT. It encodes CASSLANQPQHF.

The chain employs TRBV11-1 and TRBJ2-1, with TRBD2 matching 8 bases. Germline-derived CDR1 and CDR2 are SGHAT and FQDESV (reference sequence). The CDR3 sequence is 17 residues long. Trimming cost V 2 bases and J 0 bases; bases outside gene matches: 6. The CDR3 DNA follows: TGTGCCAGCAGCTTAACCTTAGCGGGGAGCTCCTACAATGAGCAGTTCTTC. As protein: CASSLTLAGSSYNEQFF.

The chain uses TRBV30 and TRBJ2-7, with TRBD1 matching over 8 bases. CDR3 length: 13 amino acids. Germline V lookup: CDR1 GTSNPN, CDR2 SVGIG (reference sequence). V shed 2 bases, J shed 6 bases, and the junction held 6 bases outside the gene matches. In DNA, the CDR3 is TGTGCCTGGAGTTGGTACAGGGGGGCCGAGCAGTACTTC. Encoded protein: CAWSWYRGAEQYF.

The rearrangement uses TRBV7-6 and TRBJ1-5; D ambiguous. CDR1 and CDR2 from the germline V gene are SGHVS and FNYEAQ. The V end was cut by 8 bases, the J end by 3 bases, with 26 bases between. The CDR3 runs 18 residues. As DNA, the CDR3 is TGTGCCAGCCCCGTGCTCCGACAACCGGACTCTTTCAATCAGCCCCAGCATTTT. Protein: CASPVLRQPDSFNQPQHF.

The chain employs TRBV6-1 and TRBJ1-2; the D gene is possibly TRBD1 (6 bases). Germline V gene lookup returns CDR1 MNHNS and CDR2 SASEGT. There are 11 residues in the CDR3. V lost 9 bases and J lost 2, with 7 bases in between. This CDR3 reads CARGGNYGYTF. CDR3 in DNA: TGTGCCAGAGGGGGAAACTATGGCTACACCTTC.

V and J are TRBV12-5 and TRBJ2-1; TRBD2 is a possible D gene (5 bases). The CDR3 spans 15 residues. The germline V gene has CDR1 LGHNT and CDR2 FRNRAP. As DNA, the CDR3 is TGTGCCGACCCGGGGAGTGGGAACCCATACAATGAGCAGTTCTTC. It yields the protein CADPGSGNPYNEQFF.

This clone was counted once. V and J are TRBV19 and TRBJ1-5, with 7 bases matching TRBD1. V lost 7 bases to trimming and J lost 2 bases; unmatched junction nucleotides: 5. The CDR3 is made up of 14 amino acids. Germline loops: CDR1 LNHDA, CDR2 SQIVND (reference sequence). This chain's CDR3 is CASNPDRGNQPQHF. The CDR3, as DNA: TGTGCCAGTAACCCCGACAGGGGCAATCAGCCCCAGCATTTT.

The chain recombines TRBV11-3 with TRBJ2-5, with D perhaps matching TRBD1 (6 bases). The CDR3 covers 14 residues. The germline V gene encodes CDR1 SGHNT and CDR2 YENEEA. Deletions cut 5 bases from V and 4 bases from J, with 14 bases between. The CDR3 sequence is CASSRTGKGETQYF. Here the CDR3 DNA reads TGTGCCAGCAGCCGTACAGGGAAGGGAGAGACCCAGTACTTC.